This T cell receptor beta chain is drawn from a study of CD8+CD57+ T cells in acquired aplastic anemia. In patients chosen for sequencing, flow cytometry had shown CD8+CD57+ cell expansion. This clonotype was seen repeatedly, ten times or more. This CDR3 region has 14 residues. CDR1 is SNHLY, CDR2 FYNNEI, per germline. V lost 8 bases, J lost 5 bases, and 19 bases lay in between. TCR beta VDJ and CDR3 profiling used genomic DNA as template. TCRdb reanalysed the reads using MiXCR and keeps one entry per CDR3 protein. The sample holds around 170,000 distinct CDR3 sequences, around 47% seen once. The receptor was isolated from a human donor with aplastic anemia. The sequencing input was sorted CD4+, CD8+, or CD8+CD57+ T cells (not recorded which) from PBMCs. The chain joins TRBV2 to TRBJ2-7; D assignment may be TRBD1 or TRBD2 (7 bases each). The CDR3 nucleotides are TGTGCCAGCGCGTCACAGGGGAGGGTGGACGAGCAGTACTTC. Translated: CASASQGRVDEQYF.